One sample yielded the 26 T cell receptor beta chains listed below, sequenced in a study of vaccination and CD4 T cells after COVID-19. Their antigens are not known. CD4+ T cells that had been cultured provided DNA sequenced with the Oncomine TCR Beta short-read assay. TCRdb re-analysed the PCR reads in MiXCR, keeping a single row per CDR3 protein. The data hold 15,000 to 20,000 distinct CDR3 sequences, with approximately 46% observed a single time. As to treatment: roughly nine-day PBMC culture with coronavirus spike peptide pools or control peptides (ViraFEST assay). What was sequenced was CD4+ T cells from blood, cultured in vitro. These receptors all stem from a human donor who had recovered from COVID-19.

This clonotype was observed a handful of times. Here the CDR3 reads CASSLFGGSGNEQFF. CDR3 in DNA: TGTGCCAGCAGTTTATTCGGGGGCTCAGGGAATGAGCAGTTCTTC. The J gene is TRBJ2-1, the V gene TRBV12-3 or TRBV12-4, with D possibly called TRBD1 or TRBD2 (6 bases each). CDR3 length equals 15 residues. Trimming took off 2 bases at V and 7 bases at J, with 15 bases between the two ends.

This clonotype has a handful of counts. The chain combines TRBV20-1 with TRBJ1-1; 7 positions agree with TRBD1. Germline trimming cut 4 bases from V and 4 bases from J; bases unmatched to any gene: 9. CDR3 size: 14 residues. Germline values: CDR1 DFQATT, CDR2 SNEGSKA (reference sequence). CDR3 protein: CSATSTGAATEAFF. CDR3 nucleotides: TGCAGTGCTACTTCTACAGGGGCTGCCACTGAAGCTTTCTTT.

The J gene is TRBJ2-4, the V gene TRBV20-1, with 7 bases lining up with TRBD1. Germline CDR1 is DFQATT and CDR2 is SNEGSKA (reference sequence). The CDR3 runs to 14 residues. V lost 2 bases and J lost 9; bases outside the gene matches: 10. The chain's CDR3 is CSARLRQGSVIQYF. The CDR3, as DNA: TGCAGTGCTAGACTGCGACAGGGTTCGGTCATTCAGTACTTC.

J is TRBJ2-1 and V is TRBV20-1, with 9 bases aligning to TRBD2. The germline V gene has CDR1 DFQATT and CDR2 SNEGSKA (reference sequence). Trimming took 7 bases from V and 6 from J; bases not matched to a gene: 7. CDR3 length equals 13 residues. This chain's CDR3 is CSGAGGRGNEQFF. Written as DNA, the CDR3 is TGCAGTGGGGCGGGAGGGAGAGGCAATGAGCAGTTCTTC.

The chain couples TRBV12-3 or TRBV12-4 to TRBJ2-2; a weak D match, TRBD1 (6 bases). Trimming left V 6 bases short and J 0 bases short, with 11 bases between. This CDR3 is built from 15 residues. The CDR3 reads CASRSGTTNTGELFF. CDR3 bases: TGTGCCAGCAGGTCCGGGACAACGAACACCGGGGAGCTGTTTTTT.

A few counts support this clonotype. The V gene is TRBV2, the J gene TRBJ1-2; 9 nucleotides match TRBD1. CDR1 is SNHLY, CDR2 FYNNEI, per germline. Losses at the gene ends were 6 bases for V and 3 bases for J; bases not matched to a gene: 11. The CDR3 contains 16 residues. The CDR3: CASRTDRGIGHYGYTF. In nucleotides, the CDR3 is TGTGCCAGCAGGACTGACAGGGGGATCGGTCACTATGGCTACACCTTC.

The rearrangement uses TRBV24-1 and TRBJ2-3, with TRBD2 as a possible D gene (6 bases). The CDR3 length is 16 residues. CDR1 is KGHDR, CDR2 SFDVKD, per germline. The ends were cut back, 2 bases at V and 5 bases at J, with 16 bases in the middle. Here the CDR3 reads CATSDWGTPVGDTQYF. Written as DNA, the CDR3 is TGTGCCACCAGTGATTGGGGGACTCCCGTGGGAGATACGCAGTATTTT.

This clonotype was detected a few times. J is TRBJ1-5 and V is TRBV20-1; TRBD1 is a possible D gene (5 bases). Germline CDR1 reads DFQATT; CDR2 reads SNEGSKA (reference sequence). The CDR3 sequence is 11 residues long. The V gene lost 7 bases and the J gene lost 3 bases, with 7 bases spanning the gap. The CDR3 protein is CSVGANQPQHF. The DNA for the CDR3 is TGCAGTGTAGGGGCCAATCAGCCCCAGCATTTT.

The chain combines TRBV11-2 with TRBJ2-7; a possible D gene is TRBD1 (6 bases). V was shortened by 8 bases and J by 2 bases, with 13 bases between the two germline ends. The CDR3 runs 13 residues. Germline values: CDR1 SGHAT, CDR2 FQNNGV. The CDR3 protein is CASGLGATYEQYF. CDR3 coding DNA: TGTGCCAGCGGGCTGGGGGCTACCTACGAGCAGTACTTC.

This clonotype was seen only a few times. The genes are TRBV27 and TRBJ1-5; 8 bases map to TRBD1. The trim removed 6 bases at V and 6 bases at J, leaving 1 base unmatched. The CDR3 length is 12 residues. CDR1 MNHEY and CDR2 SMNVEV come from the germline V gene (reference sequence). The CDR3 bases are TGTGCCAGCAGGACAGGGGTTCAGCCCCAGCATTTT. As protein: CASRTGVQPQHF.

This clonotype has a handful of counts. This sequence joins TRBV12-3 or TRBV12-4 and TRBJ1-5, with a weak D call TRBD1 (5 bases). The CDR3 has 15 residues. Deletions cut 5 bases from V and 3 bases from J, with 14 bases between. The CDR3 loop is CASSRTGGVNQPQHF. CDR3 sequence (DNA): TGTGCCAGCAGTCGAACGGGAGGGGTCAATCAGCCCCAGCATTTT.

The chain is built from TRBV20-1 and TRBJ1-6; D is uncertain. The CDR3 runs to 14 residues. The germline CDR1 and CDR2 sequences are DFQATT and SNEGSKA (reference sequence). Trimming cost V 3 bases and J 8 bases, with 14 bases left between them. CDR3 sequence: CSASLSRNDSPLHF. The CDR3 nucleotides are TGCAGTGCTAGCCTCAGTCGCAATGATTCACCCCTCCACTTT.

In this sample, this clonotype turned up a few times. V is TRBV7-8 and J is TRBJ1-5, with D unresolved. This CDR3 is built from 15 residues. Germline V gene sequence: CDR1 SGHVS, CDR2 FQNEAQ. The V and J ends lost 1 base and 3 bases respectively, with 10 bases between them. The CDR3 spells CASSLESGFNQPQHF. Written as DNA, the CDR3 is TGTGCCAGCAGCTTAGAGTCGGGATTCAATCAGCCCCAGCATTTT. Based on the CDR3 plus reference TRBV7-8 and TRBJ1-5, the full variable domain is GAGVSQSPRYKVAKRGQDVALRCDPISGHVSLFWYQQALGQGPEFLTYFQNEAQLDKSGLPSDRFFAERPEGSVSTLKIQRTQQEDSAVYLCASSLESGFNQPQHFGDGTRLSIL.

V and J are TRBV5-1 and TRBJ1-1; D unresolved. Deletions cut 5 bases from V and 0 bases from J, with 8 bases between. The germline V gene has CDR1 SGHRS and CDR2 YFSETQ. CDR3 length: 13 residues. The CDR3 bases are TGCGCCAGCAGGGAGTTTATGAACACTGAAGCTTTCTTT. Translation: CASREFMNTEAFF.

The chain has TRBV10-3 and TRBJ2-7; 9 nucleotides line up with TRBD2. The length of the CDR3 is 13 residues. J was trimmed by 6 bases and V by 10 bases; bases with no gene match: 10. The V gene's germline CDR1 is ENHRY and CDR2 SYGVKD. CDR3 nucleotides: TGTGCCAGCGCACCGGGACTAGCTCCCGAGCAGTACTTC. As protein: CASAPGLAPEQYF.

Remarks on this clonotype: At one end, the junction sequence differs from germline, possibly due to a read error. The rearrangement joins TRBV30 to TRBJ1-6; D unresolved. The germline CDR1 and CDR2 sequences are GTSNPN and SVGIG (reference sequence). This CDR3 contains 13 residues. The CDR3 DNA is TGTGCCTTCTCTAGCTCCTGTAATTCACCCCTCCACTTT. Translated: CAFSSSCNSPLHF.

This chain connects TRBV29-1 to TRBJ2-6; D might be TRBD1 (6 bases). The V gene lost 5 bases and the J gene lost 2 bases, with 7 bases spanning the gap. CDR1 and CDR2 from the germline V gene are SQVTM and ANQGSEA. This CDR3 has 13 amino acids. Here the CDR3 reads CSVRTAGANVLTF. The CDR3 DNA sequence: TGCAGCGTTCGGACAGCTGGGGCCAACGTCCTGACTTTC.

V gene TRBV20-1 combines with J gene TRBJ2-7; 10 positions match TRBD2. The CDR3 has 15 residues. V shed 0 bases and J 0 bases; nucleotides not matched to a gene: 2. The germline V gene has CDR1 DFQATT and CDR2 SNEGSKA (reference sequence). The CDR3 region is CSARDPSGSSYEQYF. CDR3 nucleotide sequence: TGCAGTGCTAGAGACCCTAGCGGGAGCTCCTACGAGCAGTACTTC.

The chain recombines TRBV6-1 with TRBJ2-3; D is unclear. V lost 2 bases and J 0 bases, leaving 3 bases between the germline ends. The germline V gene has CDR1 MNHNS and CDR2 SASEGT. The CDR3 spans 13 residues. In DNA, the CDR3 is TGTGCCAGCAGTGAACGAAGCACAGATACGCAGTATTTT. Protein product: CASSERSTDTQYF.

This clonotype was observed a handful of times. The rearrangement uses TRBV7-2 and TRBJ2-2; 9 bases line up with TRBD2. Germline V gene sequence: CDR1 SGHTA, CDR2 FQGNSA. The CDR3 has 20 residues. V lost 1 base and J lost 6; bases outside the gene matches: 18. The CDR3 reads CASSLGWRGGRDLDAGELFF. The DNA for the CDR3 is TGTGCCAGCAGCTTAGGGTGGCGGGGGGGCCGAGATCTAGACGCCGGGGAGCTGTTTTTT.

This clonotype appeared once. This chain links TRBV7-8 with TRBJ2-5; TRBD2 matches 12 bases. Germline loops: CDR1 SGHVS, CDR2 FQNEAQ. This CDR3 region has 16 residues. The V and J ends lost 5 bases and 5 bases, in that order; junction bases with no gene match: 9. The CDR3 region is CASSPTLAGGTETQYF. The DNA of the CDR3 is TGTGCCAGCAGCCCTACGCTAGCGGGAGGGACGGAGACCCAGTACTTC.

This clonotype was seen more than once but under ten times. The gene calls are TRBV6-1 and TRBJ1-5, with 9 nucleotides matching TRBD1. V trimming: 8 bases; J trimming: 4 bases; junction bases outside the gene matches: 3. The CDR3 is made up of 13 amino acids. CDR1 MNHNS and CDR2 SASEGT come from the germline V gene. CDR3 sequence (DNA): TGTGCCAGCCTTGGGACAGGGAATCAGCCCCAGCATTTT. Encoded protein: CASLGTGNQPQHF.

This clonotype appeared once. CDR3 sequence (DNA): TGTGCCAGCAGTGGACAGGGGAACTCGGCCAAAAACATTCAGTACTTC. It encodes CASSGQGNSAKNIQYF. V and J are TRBV6-1 and TRBJ2-4; 8 nucleotides match TRBD1. V gave up 4 bases and J gave up 1 base; unmatched junction bases: 6. The germline V gene encodes CDR1 MNHNS and CDR2 SASEGT. The CDR3 has 16 residues.

The chain uses TRBV6-1 and TRBJ1-2; D possibly corresponds to TRBD1 (6 bases). V was pared by 5 bases and J by 2 bases, with 21 bases between. CDR3 length: 17 amino acids. Germline V CDR1 and CDR2: MNHNS, SASEGT. The CDR3, as DNA: TGTGCCAGCAGTCACAGGACAGCAGGAGTGGGAAACTATGGCTACACCTTC. It codes for CASSHRTAGVGNYGYTF.

This chain uses TRBV7-2 with TRBJ2-4, with a tentative D call TRBD2 (6 bases). CDR1 and CDR2 (germline): SGHTA, FQGNSA. Trimming took 5 bases from V and 13 from J, leaving 15 bases between them. This CDR3 is 12 amino acids long. DNA for the CDR3: TGTGCCAGCAGCCTAACCCGGGGGTCCCAGTACTTC. It encodes CASSLTRGSQYF.

CDR3 sequence reads: CAINPAPSGNTIYF. Here the CDR3 DNA reads TGTGCCATCAACCCAGCACCCTCTGGAAACACCATATATTTT. The chain uses TRBV10-3 and TRBJ1-3; D gene unclear. V dropped 7 bases and J dropped 0 bases, with 10 bases sitting between them. The CDR3 contains 14 residues. Looked up from germline, CDR1 is ENHRY and CDR2 is SYGVKD.